This T cell receptor beta chain emerged from a study of early T cells in non-severe SARS-CoV-2 infection. Overall study context: Sequencing of unsorted whole blood was done on bulk RNA, leaving chains unpaired.

CDR3 length: 14 amino acids. CDR1 and CDR2 from the germline V gene are SGHRS and YFSETQ. V was trimmed by 3 bases and J by 4 bases, leaving 10 bases between them. Study-wide points: VDJdb matching, biased toward anti-spike CD8 responses, missed private and CD4 specificities.

With respect to this clonotype: The antigen is not known.

Researchers attached unique molecular identifiers to individual cDNA molecules. TCRdb analysed the 5' RACE reads with MiXCR anew, one entry per CDR3 protein. The sample lists 50,000 to 65,000 distinct CDR3 sequences, 18% occurring once. Sequencing used whole blood, obtained at baseline. The rearrangement uses TRBV5-1 and TRBJ2-2, with no clear D. This TCR was recovered from an adult who was a healthcare worker with PCR-confirmed SARS-CoV-2 infection or an uninfected control (not recorded which). CDR3 amino acids: CASSSPGSTGELFF. Here the CDR3 DNA reads TGCGCCAGCAGCTCCCCAGGATCCACCGGGGAGCTGTTTTTT.